One and the same sample provided the 5 T cell receptor beta chains below, sequenced in a study of T cell responses to AZD1222 COVID-19 vaccine. Only in-frame clones appear in the TCRdb table, and some are missing; sequencing was by immunoSEQ multiplex PCR. Of some 140,000 clones listed, roughly 90% are singletons. The specimen comprised peripheral blood, sampled 28 days after the second AZD1222 dose. Every receptor here comes from an adult who received the AZD1222 COVID-19 vaccine.

The CDR3 nucleotides are TGTGCCAGCAGCGTAGGGGACATTCAGTACTTC. Its protein is CASSVGDIQYF. The chain has TRBV9 and TRBJ2-4; no firm D call. In germline, CDR1 is SGDLS, CDR2 YYNGEE. There are 11 residues in the CDR3. The ends were cut back, 0 bases at V and 8 bases at J, with 3 bases in the middle.

V and J are TRBV2 and TRBJ1-2, with no clear D. There are 12 residues in the CDR3. Trimming stripped 0 bases from V and 8 bases from J, with 7 bases between. The germline V gene encodes CDR1 SNHLY and CDR2 FYNNEI. The CDR3 is CASSEALLGYTF. The DNA for the CDR3 is TGTGCCAGCAGTGAAGCGCTTCTGGGCTACACCTTC.

This clone was recorded a few times. The V gene is TRBV19, the J gene TRBJ2-1; perhaps TRBD2 as D (6 bases). CDR1 is LNHDA, CDR2 SQIVND, per germline (reference sequence). This CDR3 has 13 amino acids. Trimming cost V 3 bases and J 8 bases, with 11 bases left between them. As DNA, the CDR3 is TGTGCCAGTAGTATCCGGGGGTTCGATGAGCAGTTCTTC. Protein sequence: CASSIRGFDEQFF.

The gene calls are TRBV19 and TRBJ1-2, with D perhaps matching TRBD1 (5 bases). Germline assignment: CDR1 LNHDA and CDR2 SQIVND (reference sequence). Trimming shortened V by 0 bases and J by 4 bases, and 15 bases separated the two germline ends. The CDR3 consists of 16 residues. CDR3 sequence reads: CASSIDYDGGPYGYTF. The CDR3 DNA reads TGTGCCAGTAGTATAGATTACGACGGGGGTCCCTATGGCTACACCTTC.

The gene calls are TRBV7-8 and TRBJ1-4; TRBD1 agrees at 9 bases. The V segment lost 4 bases and the J segment 8 bases; nucleotides outside the gene matches: 14. CDR1 and CDR2 (germline): SGHVS, FQNEAQ. This CDR3 comprises 17 residues. DNA of the CDR3: TGTGCCAGCAGCTCTCGCGGGGGGACAGGGCCTACCGAAAAACTGTTTTTT. This gives the protein CASSSRGGTGPTEKLFF.